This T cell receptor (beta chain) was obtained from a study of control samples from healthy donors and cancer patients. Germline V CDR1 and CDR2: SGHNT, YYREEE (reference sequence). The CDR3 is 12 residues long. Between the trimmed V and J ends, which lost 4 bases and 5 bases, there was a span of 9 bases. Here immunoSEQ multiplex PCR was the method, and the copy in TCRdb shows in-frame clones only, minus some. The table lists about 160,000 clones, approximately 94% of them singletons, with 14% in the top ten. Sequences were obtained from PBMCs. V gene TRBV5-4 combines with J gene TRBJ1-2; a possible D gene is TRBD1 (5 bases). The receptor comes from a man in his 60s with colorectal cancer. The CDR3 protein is CASSRDSYGYTF. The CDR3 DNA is TGTGCCAGCAGCAGGGACTCATATGGCTACACCTTC.